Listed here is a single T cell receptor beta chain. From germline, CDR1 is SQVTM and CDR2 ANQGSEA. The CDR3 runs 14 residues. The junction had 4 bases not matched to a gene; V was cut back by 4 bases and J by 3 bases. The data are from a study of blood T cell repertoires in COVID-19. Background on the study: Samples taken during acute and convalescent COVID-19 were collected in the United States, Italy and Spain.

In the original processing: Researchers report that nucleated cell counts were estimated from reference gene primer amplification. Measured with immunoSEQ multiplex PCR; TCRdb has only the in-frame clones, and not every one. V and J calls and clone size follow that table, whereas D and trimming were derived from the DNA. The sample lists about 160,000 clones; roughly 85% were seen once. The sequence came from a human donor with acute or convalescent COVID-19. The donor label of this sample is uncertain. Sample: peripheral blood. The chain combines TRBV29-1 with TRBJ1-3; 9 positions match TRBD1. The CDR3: CSVGTGGGGNTIYF. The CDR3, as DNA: TGCAGCGTTGGAACAGGGGGCGGTGGAAACACCATATATTTT.